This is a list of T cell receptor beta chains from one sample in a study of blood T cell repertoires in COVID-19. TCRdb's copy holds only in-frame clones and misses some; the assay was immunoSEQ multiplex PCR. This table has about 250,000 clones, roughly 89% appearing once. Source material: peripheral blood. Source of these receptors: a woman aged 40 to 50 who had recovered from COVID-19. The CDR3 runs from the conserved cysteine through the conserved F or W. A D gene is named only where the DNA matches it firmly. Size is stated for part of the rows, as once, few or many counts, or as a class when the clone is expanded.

TGTGCCAGCAGCGTAGATGGCAGGGGCTTTCTTATCTTC	CASSVDGRGFLIF	-	TRBV9	-	TRBJ2-1
TGTGCCAGTAGTTGGACAGGGGACAACACCGGGGAGCTGTTTTTT	CASSWTGDNTGELFF	TRBD1	TRBV19	-	TRBJ2-2
TGCGCCAGCAGCTGGACACAGGGCAACACTGAAGCTTTCTTT	CASSWTQGNTEAFF	-	TRBV5-1	-	TRBJ1-1
TGTGCCAGCCTGGGCGGGGACGGCGAGCAGTACTTC	CASLGGDGEQYF	-	TRBV3-1/TRBV3-2	-	TRBJ2-7
TGTGCCAGCAGTGGGGACAGGGGGTATAATTCACCCCTCCACTTT	CASSGDRGYNSPLHF	TRBD1	TRBV28	-	TRBJ1-6
TGTGCCAGCAGCCACAGGGGGTGGGAGACCCAGTACTTC	CASSHRGWETQYF	TRBD1	TRBV12-3/TRBV12-4	-	TRBJ2-5
TGTGCCAGCAGCTTAGGAGGAGGGAAAGAGACCCAGTACTTC	CASSLGGGKETQYF	-	TRBV7-2	-	TRBJ2-5
TGCGCCAGCAACAGTCACTATGGCTACACCTTC	CASNSHYGYTF	-	TRBV10-2	-	TRBJ1-2
TGTGCCAGCAGCGTACGCGGGGGGTCCACCGGGGAGCTGTTTTTT	CASSVRGGSTGELFF	TRBD2	TRBV9	once	TRBJ2-2
TGTGCCAGCAGTTCGGGACAGGGGTTCTACGAGCAGTACTTC	CASSSGQGFYEQYF	TRBD1	TRBV28	-	TRBJ2-7
TGTGCCATCAGGCAGAGCAATCAGCCCCAGCATTTT	CAIRQSNQPQHF	-	TRBV28	-	TRBJ1-5
TGTGCCAGCAGTTTACCGACTAGCGGGAGAGGGGCAGAGACCCAGTACTTC	CASSLPTSGRGAETQYF	TRBD2	TRBV6-2/TRBV6-3	-	TRBJ2-5
TGTGCCAGCAGCCAGAGAGCGGGCACAGATACGCAGTATTTT	CASSQRAGTDTQYF	-	TRBV14	-	TRBJ2-3
TGTGCCAGCAGCGGTAAAACGGGTCTTAGCTCCTACAATGAGCAGTTCTTC	CASSGKTGLSSYNEQFF	-	TRBV9	-	TRBJ2-1
TGTGCCAGTAGTATTTTGGCGGGATATGAGCAGTTCTTC	CASSILAGYEQFF	-	TRBV19	-	TRBJ2-1
TGTGCCAGCAGCCAAGAACTAAGCGGGGGGACTAGCACAGATACGCAGTATTTT	CASSQELSGGTSTDTQYF	TRBD2	TRBV3-1/TRBV3-2	-	TRBJ2-3
TGTGCCAGCAGCCCCGAGGCCCTTTCCACAGATACGCAGTATTTT	CASSPEALSTDTQYF	-	TRBV9	-	TRBJ2-3
TGTGCCAGCAGCCCTGGACAGGGGTCCTACGAGCAGTACTTC	CASSPGQGSYEQYF	TRBD1	TRBV11-2	-	TRBJ2-7
TGCGCCAGCAGCTTTTATGACAGGGGCTTACTCACGGGGCCCCAGTACTTC	CASSFYDRGLLTGPQYF	TRBD1	TRBV5-1	-	TRBJ2-5
TGCAGTGCTCTTAGCCCAGATACGCAGTATTTT	CSALSPDTQYF	-	TRBV20-1	once	TRBJ2-3
TGCGCCAGCAGCCCGTCACAGGGGTCTGGGGCCAACGTCCTGACTTTC	CASSPSQGSGANVLTF	TRBD1	TRBV4-1	few	TRBJ2-6
TGTGCCAGCAGCTTTTCTAGCGGGAGTCCCGCCGGGGAGCTGTTTTTT	CASSFSSGSPAGELFF	TRBD2	TRBV7-9	-	TRBJ2-2
TGCAGTGCTAGTCCCCGAACTAGCGGGGGGCCAGATACGCAGTATTTT	CSASPRTSGGPDTQYF	TRBD2	TRBV20-1	-	TRBJ2-3
TGCGCCAGCAGCTCGGACAGGTCCCCCACAGATACGCAGTATTTT	CASSSDRSPTDTQYF	TRBD1	TRBV5-1	-	TRBJ2-3
TGTGCCAGCAGCTCCCCAGGGGCGGGCACTGAAGCTTTCTTT	CASSSPGAGTEAFF	-	TRBV28	-	TRBJ1-1
TGTGCCAGCTCACCAGTCTCAGCAACTAATGAAAAACTGTTTTTT	CASSPVSATNEKLFF	-	TRBV18	-	TRBJ1-4
TGTGCCAGCAGTTGGCTTCAGGGAACTGGGGCCAACGTCCTGACTTTC	CASSWLQGTGANVLTF	-	TRBV28	-	TRBJ2-6
TGTGCCAGCAGAGAAGTTTCCCGGTTGGAAAAACTGTTTTTT	CASREVSRLEKLFF	-	TRBV6-1	-	TRBJ1-4
TGTGCCAGCAGCGTATCAGCGGGAGTTATGAATGAGCAGTTCTTC	CASSVSAGVMNEQFF	TRBD2	TRBV9	-	TRBJ2-1
TGCAGCGCCTCACTAGCGGGGAGGGTCCAGGAGACCCAGTACTTC	CSASLAGRVQETQYF	TRBD2	TRBV29-1	once	TRBJ2-5
TGTGCCACCAGCAGAGAGTGGACTAGCGGGAGGGCCACCGGGGAGCTGTTTTTT	CATSREWTSGRATGELFF	TRBD2	TRBV15	-	TRBJ2-2
TGTGCCAGTACCCTAGGGACAGGGAGTGAAAAACTGTTTTTT	CASTLGTGSEKLFF	TRBD1	TRBV19	-	TRBJ1-4
TGTGCCAGTAGGTTGAGGGGGCATACTGAAGCTTTCTTT	CASRLRGHTEAFF	TRBD1	TRBV19	-	TRBJ1-1
TGTGCCATCAGTGTAAATCAAGAGACCCAGTACTTC	CAISVNQETQYF	-	TRBV10-3	-	TRBJ2-5
TGTGCCAGCAGCCAGGGACTAGCGGGAGACACCGGGGAGCTGTTTTTT	CASSQGLAGDTGELFF	TRBD2	TRBV5-5	-	TRBJ2-2
TGTGCCAGCAGTGAAGTAACGGGAGTGGGGGAAAAACTGTTTTTT	CASSEVTGVGEKLFF	-	TRBV2	-	TRBJ1-4
TGTGCCAGCAGCACCCTCGGCCGAGGAAGAGGGGAAAAACTGTTTTTT	CASSTLGRGRGEKLFF	-	TRBV5-6	-	TRBJ1-4
TGTGCCAGCAGTGACCCCACGACAGGGATAATAGATACGCAGTATTTT	CASSDPTTGIIDTQYF	TRBD1	TRBV25-1	-	TRBJ2-3
TGCAGCGTAGGAATCGGGAACACCATATATTTT	CSVGIGNTIYF	-	TRBV29-1	-	TRBJ1-3
TGTGCCAGCTCACCACCTTCGGCCAAAAACATTCAGTACTTC	CASSPPSAKNIQYF	-	TRBV18	once	TRBJ2-4
TGCGCCAGCAGCCAAGGTCCAGCGGGAGGCCCTAGCTCCTACAATGAGCAGTTCTTC	CASSQGPAGGPSSYNEQFF	TRBD2	TRBV4-3	-	TRBJ2-1
TGTGCCAGCTCCCAAAGAGGTGCTAGCGGGGCAGATACGCAGTATTTT	CASSQRGASGADTQYF	TRBD2	TRBV11-3	-	TRBJ2-3
TGCGCCAGCAGCTTGGGACAGGGAGAGGATACGCAGTATTTT	CASSLGQGEDTQYF	TRBD1	TRBV5-1	-	TRBJ2-3
TGTGCCAGCAGCCAGGACAGGGGTCGGCTTTTCTTT	CASSQDRGRLFF	TRBD1	TRBV12-3/TRBV12-4	-	TRBJ1-1
TGTGCCACCAGCAGAGAAGGAGGGCTTACAGATACGCAGTATTTT	CATSREGGLTDTQYF	-	TRBV15	-	TRBJ2-3
TGCGCCACCGGGGGTGATGGCTACAATGAGCAGTTCTTC	CATGGDGYNEQFF	-	TRBV5-1	-	TRBJ2-1
TGTGCCAGCAGTCCTGGGGACAGGGGCAACGAGCAGTACTTC	CASSPGDRGNEQYF	TRBD1	TRBV3-1/TRBV3-2	-	TRBJ2-7
TGCGCCAGCACGGGGACTAGCGGATACAATGAGCAGTTCTTC	CASTGTSGYNEQFF	TRBD2	TRBV5-1	-	TRBJ2-1
TGTGCCAGCAGCAAGACAGGGGCCCTGTACAATGAGCAGTTCTTC	CASSKTGALYNEQFF	TRBD1	TRBV5-6	few	TRBJ2-1
TGTGCCAGCTCACCTTACGGACAGACCACCCCCTACGAGCAGTACTTC	CASSPYGQTTPYEQYF	-	TRBV18	-	TRBJ2-7
TGTGCCAGCAGTTTCCGTCCCACAGATACGCAGTATTTT	CASSFRPTDTQYF	-	TRBV28	-	TRBJ2-3
TGTGCCAGCAGCGGCGGACAGGGGGCGGGAGAGACCCAGTACTTC	CASSGGQGAGETQYF	TRBD1	TRBV5-5	once	TRBJ2-5
TGTGCCAGCAGCCCTGGACAGGGGCAGGGGGAGCTGTTTTTT	CASSPGQGQGELFF	TRBD1	TRBV7-3	-	TRBJ2-2
TGTGCCAGTAGTATTCTATATCGAGAGACCCAGTACTTC	CASSILYRETQYF	-	TRBV19	-	TRBJ2-5
TGTGCCAGCAGTTACTCGGGACAGATGGGATATGGCTACACCTTC	CASSYSGQMGYGYTF	TRBD1	TRBV6-5	once	TRBJ1-2
TGTGCCACCAGTGACTTGCAGGGTGAAGCTTTCTTT	CATSDLQGEAFF	-	TRBV24-1	-	TRBJ1-1
TGTGCCAGCAGTTCCGCCCCCAGGGGCAGTCGGTACTTC	CASSSAPRGSRYF	-	TRBV6-5	-	TRBJ2-7
TGTGCCAGCGGAGGACAGCCGACCTACGAGCAGTACTTC	CASGGQPTYEQYF	-	TRBV2	-	TRBJ2-7
TGTGCCAGTAGTATCTTCACGGGACAGGGGCACAACGAGCAGTACTTC	CASSIFTGQGHNEQYF	TRBD1	TRBV19	-	TRBJ2-7